This TCR beta chain derives from a study of T cell repertoires in cytomegalovirus infection. The wider study: Peptides in the study included HLA-C-restricted and HLA-B-restricted CMV epitopes. Through public TCR beta signatures, both CMV infection and matching HLA type were indicated.

Whole-study findings and limits: What dominated the ex vivo response were HLA-C-restricted CMV-specific TCR beta clonotypes. CMV carriers with the relevant HLA were identified by cumulative public TCR beta family frequency.

A few counts support this clonotype. Its antigen is as yet unknown. TCRdb reanalysed the reads using MiXCR and keeps one entry per CDR3 protein. The repertoire holds around 570,000 distinct CDR3 sequences, with about 39% as singletons. The V gene lost 4 bases and the J gene lost 5 bases, with 11 bases spanning the gap. The CDR3 consists of 13 residues. Germline V CDR1 and CDR2: SGHVS, FQNEAQ. The TCR sequence derives from a human donor in good health (CMV status not recorded). Some clones in this sample may be carry-over from other donors' samples. The source material was cultured PBMCs, sampled from culture after CMV antigen stimulation. The V call is TRBV7-8, the J call TRBJ2-5; maybe TRBD2 (5 bases). CDR3 in amino acids: CASSSGVGETQYF. CDR3 in DNA: TGTGCCAGCAGCTCCGGGGTGGGGGAGACCCAGTACTTC.